This T cell receptor beta chain came from a study of T cells after yellow fever vaccination. Study-level results: In post-booster samples, most primary-vaccination clones reappeared (approximately 95% CD4, roughly 89% CD8).

This clonotype was counted at least ten times. Its target is unknown. A junction boundary mismatches the germline segment, possibly from a read error. One entry per CDR3 protein, called by TCRdb with MiXCR from the 5' RACE reads. The sample includes a few hundred thousand distinct CDR3 sequences, 6.2% of them seen just once. Sequenced material: PBMCs, taken 5 days after the yellow fever booster vaccination. The clonotype was recovered from a man aged 25-45 years who received the YFV17D yellow fever vaccine.

CDR3 in amino acids: CASSLGREYSEQFF. Here the CDR3 DNA reads TGTGCCAGCAGCTTAGGGCGGGAATACAGTGAGCAGTTCTTC. The rearrangement links TRBV7-2 to TRBJ2-1; maybe TRBD2 (6 bases). Looked up from germline, CDR1 is SGHTA and CDR2 is FQGNSA. This CDR3 contains 14 residues.